This T cell receptor beta chain originates from a study of CD8 T cells in ankylosing spondylitis. Findings and caveats of the study: Clones linked to disease, bearing a CD8+ phenotype, were relatively rare in peripheral blood. In ankylosing spondylitis patients, matched synovial fluid reportedly showed significant enrichment of disease-linked clones. Reports of some motif variants in reactive arthritis synovial fluid and blood predate this one. Apparently characteristic of ankylosing spondylitis blood was a TCR beta motif (roughly eight highly homologous variants).

This CDR3 contains 17 residues. Germline CDR1 and CDR2: MGHRA and YSYEKL. V lost 3 bases and J lost 6; bases outside the gene matches: 13. Only a few counts were recorded for this clonotype. As yet, its antigen is unknown. With molecular barcodes, quantitative 5'-RACE was used to make the TCR beta libraries. Each CDR3 protein is one row after TCRdb ran MiXCR on the 5' RACE reads. The table has just under 550,000 distinct CDR3 sequences, 12% seen once. This sequence was found in a male donor with ankylosing spondylitis. V usage is TRBV4-1 and J usage is TRBJ2-5, with 10 bases that match TRBD2. Sample: blood, either unsorted or a sorted T cell fraction (not recorded which). The CDR3 DNA sequence: TGCGCCAGCAGCCACGGGAGGACTAGCGGATTCAGAAAGACCCAGTACTTC. Residues: CASSHGRTSGFRKTQYF.